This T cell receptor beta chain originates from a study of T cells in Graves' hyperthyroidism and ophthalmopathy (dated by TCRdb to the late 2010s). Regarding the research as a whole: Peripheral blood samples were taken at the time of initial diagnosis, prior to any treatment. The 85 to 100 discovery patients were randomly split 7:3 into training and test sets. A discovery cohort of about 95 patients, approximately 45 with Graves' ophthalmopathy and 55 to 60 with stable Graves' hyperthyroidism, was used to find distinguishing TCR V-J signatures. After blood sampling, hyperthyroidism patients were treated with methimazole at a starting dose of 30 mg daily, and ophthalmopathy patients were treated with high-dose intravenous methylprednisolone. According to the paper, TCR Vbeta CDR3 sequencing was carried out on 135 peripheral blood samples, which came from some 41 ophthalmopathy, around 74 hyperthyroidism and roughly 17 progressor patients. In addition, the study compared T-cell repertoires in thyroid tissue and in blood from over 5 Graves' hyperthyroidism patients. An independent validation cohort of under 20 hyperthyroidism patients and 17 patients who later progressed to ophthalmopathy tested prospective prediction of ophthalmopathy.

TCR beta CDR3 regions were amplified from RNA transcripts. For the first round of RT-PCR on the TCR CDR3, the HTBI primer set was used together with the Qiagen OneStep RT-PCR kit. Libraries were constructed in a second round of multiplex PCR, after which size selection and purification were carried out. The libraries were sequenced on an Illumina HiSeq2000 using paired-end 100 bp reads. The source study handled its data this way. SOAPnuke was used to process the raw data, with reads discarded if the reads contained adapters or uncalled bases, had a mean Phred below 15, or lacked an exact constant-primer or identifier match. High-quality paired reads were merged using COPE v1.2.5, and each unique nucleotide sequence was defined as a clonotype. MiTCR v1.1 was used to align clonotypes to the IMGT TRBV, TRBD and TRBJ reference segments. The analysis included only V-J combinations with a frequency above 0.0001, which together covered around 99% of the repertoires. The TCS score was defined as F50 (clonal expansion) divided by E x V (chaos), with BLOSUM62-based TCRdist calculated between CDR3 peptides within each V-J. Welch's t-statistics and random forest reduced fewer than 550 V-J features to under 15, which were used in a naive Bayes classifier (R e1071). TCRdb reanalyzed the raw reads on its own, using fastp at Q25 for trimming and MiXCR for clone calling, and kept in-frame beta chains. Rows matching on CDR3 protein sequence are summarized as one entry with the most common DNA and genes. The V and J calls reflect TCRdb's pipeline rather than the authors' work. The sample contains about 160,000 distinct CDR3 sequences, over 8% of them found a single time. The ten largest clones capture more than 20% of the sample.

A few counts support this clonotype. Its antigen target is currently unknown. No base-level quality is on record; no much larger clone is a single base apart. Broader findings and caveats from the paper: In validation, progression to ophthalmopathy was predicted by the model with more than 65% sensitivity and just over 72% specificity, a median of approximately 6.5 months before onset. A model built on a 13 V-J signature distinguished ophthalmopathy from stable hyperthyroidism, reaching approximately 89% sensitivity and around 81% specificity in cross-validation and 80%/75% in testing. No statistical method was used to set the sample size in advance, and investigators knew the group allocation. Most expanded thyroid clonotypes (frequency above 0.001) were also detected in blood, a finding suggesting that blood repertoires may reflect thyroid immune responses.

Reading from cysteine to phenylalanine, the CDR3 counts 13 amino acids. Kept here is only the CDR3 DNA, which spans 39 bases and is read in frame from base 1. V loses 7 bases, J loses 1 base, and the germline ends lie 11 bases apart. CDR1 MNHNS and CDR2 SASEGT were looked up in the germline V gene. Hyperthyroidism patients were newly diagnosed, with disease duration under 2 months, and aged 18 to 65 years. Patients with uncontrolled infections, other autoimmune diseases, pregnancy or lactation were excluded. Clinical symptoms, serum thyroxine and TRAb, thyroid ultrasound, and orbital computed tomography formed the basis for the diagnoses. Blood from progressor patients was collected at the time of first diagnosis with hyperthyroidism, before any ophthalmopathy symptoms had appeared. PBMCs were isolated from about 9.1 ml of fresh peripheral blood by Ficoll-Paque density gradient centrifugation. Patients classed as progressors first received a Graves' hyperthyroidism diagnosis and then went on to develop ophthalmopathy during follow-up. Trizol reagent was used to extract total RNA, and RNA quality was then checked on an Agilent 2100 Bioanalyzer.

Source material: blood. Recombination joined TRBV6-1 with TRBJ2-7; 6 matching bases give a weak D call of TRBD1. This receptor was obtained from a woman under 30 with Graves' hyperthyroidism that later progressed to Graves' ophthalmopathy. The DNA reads TGTGCCAGCATAATCAGGGGTTCCTACGAGCAGTACTTC. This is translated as CASIIRGSYEQYF.